One and the same sample provided the 8 T cell receptor beta chains below, sequenced in a study of cytomegalovirus exposure and HLA in healthy donors. PCR primers comprised 60 Vbeta and 13 Jbeta primers. Sequenced by immunoSEQ multiplex PCR; TCRdb stores in-frame clones only, minus some. In the table there are 110,000 or so clones, around 77% of which are singletons. The specimen sequenced was PBMCs. The receptors originated from a man aged 50 to 60 in good health and CMV-seropositive.

The chain recombines TRBV30 with TRBJ2-5, with a possible D match to TRBD2 (6 bases). V lost 5 bases and J 7 bases, leaving 14 bases between the germline ends. The CDR3 has 12 amino acids. Germline CDR1 reads GTSNPN; CDR2 reads SVGIG (reference sequence). CDR3 sequence reads: CAWGREVGTQYF. CDR3 DNA sequence: TGTGCCTGGGGAAGGGAGGTGGGGACCCAGTACTTC.

This chain joins TRBV5-6 and TRBJ1-2, with TRBD1 matching 8 bases. V was pared by 0 bases and J by 7 bases, with 2 bases of the junction left unmatched. The CDR3 extends over 13 amino acids. Germline-derived CDR1 and CDR2 are SGHDT and YYEEEE. The CDR3: CASSLEQGGGYTF. The DNA of the CDR3 is TGTGCCAGCAGCTTGGAACAGGGGGGTGGCTACACCTTC.

DNA for the CDR3: TGTGCCAGCTCACTGGCAGGGCCCCTGTGGGGGGACACTGAAGCTTTCTTT. It translates to CASSLAGPLWGDTEAFF. The V and J genes are TRBV18 and TRBJ1-1, with D possibly TRBD1 on 5 matching bases. The V end lost 4 bases, the J end lost 3 bases, and 21 bases lay between the germline ends. Germline V gives CDR1 KGHSH, CDR2 LQKENI. The CDR3 covers 17 residues.

This sequence joins TRBV7-2 and TRBJ1-2, with 8 bases lining up with TRBD1. Trimming at V came to 7 bases and at J to 2 bases, leaving 3 bases not matched to a gene. CDR3 length: 13 residues. CDR1 is SGHTA and CDR2 is FQGNSA in the germline V gene. The chain's CDR3 is CASIRTGNYGYTF. CDR3 nucleotide sequence: TGTGCCAGCATCCGGACAGGGAACTATGGCTACACCTTC.

This chain links TRBV6-5 with TRBJ1-2; 12 positions match TRBD1. Germline CDR1 reads MNHEY; CDR2 reads SVGAGI. The V and J ends lost 0 bases and 7 bases, in that order; junction bases with no gene match: 6. There are 16 residues in the CDR3. DNA of the CDR3: TGTGCCAGCAGTTACTCGGGACAGGGGGCTATCGCTGGCTACACCTTC. Translating gives CASSYSGQGAIAGYTF.

The V and J genes are TRBV4-1 and TRBJ1-2; a possible D gene is TRBD1 (6 bases). V lost 0 bases and J 2 bases, leaving 10 bases between the germline ends. This CDR3 has 15 amino acids. CDR1 MGHRA and CDR2 YSYEKL come from the germline V gene. The CDR3: CASSQDFGQNYGYTF. CDR3 in DNA: TGCGCCAGCAGCCAAGATTTCGGACAGAACTATGGCTACACCTTC.

The V and J genes are TRBV11-2 and TRBJ2-3; TRBD2 matches 7 bases. The junction had 7 bases not matched to a gene; V was cut back by 5 bases and J by 2 bases. The CDR3 runs to 15 residues. Germline V gene sequence: CDR1 SGHAT, CDR2 FQNNGV. CDR3 coding DNA: TGTGCCAGCAGCGCCAGGACTAGAGTCACAGATACGCAGTATTTT. It codes for CASSARTRVTDTQYF. The complete variable domain, with remaining parts taken from reference TRBV11-2 and TRBJ2-3, reads EAGVAQSPRYKIIEKRQSVAFWCNPISGHATLYWYQQILGQGPKLLIQFQNNGVVDDSQLPKDRFSAERLKGVDSTLKIQPAKLEDSAVYLCASSARTRVTDTQYFGPGTRLTVL.

The gene calls are TRBV30 and TRBJ1-1; TRBD1 matches at 12 bases. The CDR3 length is 17 residues. Germline loops: CDR1 GTSNPN, CDR2 SVGIG (reference sequence). V lost 2 bases and J lost 1; bases outside the gene matches: 8. This CDR3 reads CAWSPLGQGARNTEAFF. The CDR3 nucleotides read TGTGCCTGGAGTCCCCTGGGACAGGGGGCAAGGAACACTGAAGCTTTCTTT.